The sequence of this T cell receptor (beta chain) was determined in a study of cytomegalovirus exposure and HLA in healthy donors. Looking at the study overall: Findings of an earlier analysis included roughly 110 million unique TCR beta sequences from 180 million or so T cells. Early on, a data release was issued that held some 91 million unique TCRs from HLA-typed donors. Whole-study findings and limits: Some V segments, TRBV6-2 and TRBV6-3 among them, were indistinguishable and were therefore excluded.

In regard to this clone: No antigen is known for it.

Germline loops: CDR1 SGHDT, CDR2 YYEEEE. This CDR3 comprises 16 residues. The germline V and J ends were trimmed by 0 bases and 2 bases, with 14 bases remaining between them. The primer mix had 60 Vbeta and 13 Jbeta primers. The table came from immunoSEQ multiplex PCR; TCRdb's copy has only in-frame clones and leaves some out. The table records 120,000 or so clones, 74% of them present only once. The specimen sequenced was PBMCs. The chain uses TRBV5-6 and TRBJ1-1; D is unclear. This sequence originates from a man in his forties in good health and CMV-seropositive. For the CDR3, the DNA is TGTGCCAGCAGCTTGGTGCGACGGGGATCTAACACTGAAGCTTTCTTT. Protein: CASSLVRRGSNTEAFF.